The entry below describes one T cell receptor (beta chain). Its antigen is currently unknown. This record belongs to a study of monozygotic twins with cystic fibrosis. Study observations and caveats: J usage was most co-twin-similar in 8 of 16 pairs, V in 13. Unrelated CF individuals shared fewer identical clonotypes than monozygotic CF twins.

Some clones are missing from TCRdb's copy, which holds only in-frame ones; the method was immunoSEQ multiplex PCR. Of more than 9,500 clones in the sample, about 82% were seen once. Trimming cost V 0 bases and J 6 bases; bases outside gene matches: 6. The CDR3 runs 15 residues. Germline V gene lookup returns CDR1 LGHNA and CDR2 YNFKEQ. The V and J genes are TRBV4-2 and TRBJ1-1, with 8 bases aligning to TRBD1. This TCR derives from a man aged 18 to 29 with cystic fibrosis. Sequencing was done on a sample of blood. The CDR3 DNA reads TGTGCCAGCAGCCAAGATCGGGGGACAGGTCCTGAAGCTTTCTTT. Translation: CASSQDRGTGPEAFF.